A single sample is the source of the 15 T cell receptor beta chains below, sequenced in a study of human T cells and chemical hapten exposure. Regarding time point: patch test 2, 6 weeks after DPC sensitization. Documented treatment: therapeutic diphenylcyclopropenone sensitization with weekly scalp DPC. TCRdb itself ran the RACE reads through MiXCR, one entry per CDR3 protein. Among around 99,000 distinct CDR3 sequences, approximately 8.8% were seen once, and the ten largest hold approximately 3%. Sample: whole blood, taken in connection with sensitization to the hapten diphenylcyclopropenone (DPC). These receptor sequences come from a woman aged 40 to 50 with alopecia areata. Some clones in this sample may be carry-over from other donors' samples.

This clonotype was observed many times. The chain is built from TRBV6-2 or TRBV6-3 and TRBJ2-2, with a weak D call TRBD1 (5 bases). CDR1 and CDR2 from the germline V gene are MNHEY and SVGEGT. This CDR3 region has 17 residues. Trimming removed 6 bases from V and 6 bases from J, with 23 bases in between. As DNA, the CDR3 is TGTGCCAGCAGCCACTCTCCGGACACCCCAAGGGCCGGGGAGCTGTTTTTT. It yields the protein CASSHSPDTPRAGELFF.

This clonotype was observed at least ten times. The V and J genes are TRBV29-1 and TRBJ2-7; 8 bases fit TRBD1. V was clipped by 7 bases and J by 1 base; unmatched bases: 3. The CDR3 has 12 amino acids. CDR1 is SQVTM, CDR2 ANQGSEA, per germline. In DNA, the CDR3 is TGCAGCGGCGGACAGGGTTCCTACGAGCAGTACTTC. Amino acids: CSGGQGSYEQYF.

This chain connects TRBV11-2 to TRBJ1-2; weak D call: TRBD1 (5 bases). CDR3 length equals 15 residues. The V gene lost 7 bases and the J gene lost 7 bases, with 22 bases spanning the gap. Per the germline V gene, CDR1 is SGHAT and CDR2 is FQNNGV. The CDR3 DNA is TGTGCCAGCACGGCGGGGGGTTTAGATTCTCGTGGCTACACCTTC. Encoded protein: CASTAGGLDSRGYTF.

This clonotype was seen at least ten times. The genes are TRBV28 and TRBJ2-7; no definite D call. Deletions cut 5 bases from V and 5 bases from J, with 13 bases between. CDR1 is MDHEN, CDR2 SYDVKM, per germline. CDR3 size: 13 residues. CDR3 coding DNA: TGTGCCAGCAGTCCTCCGGACCCTCACGAGCAGTACTTC. Protein product: CASSPPDPHEQYF.

The table lists this clonotype with a few counts. The chain is built from TRBV29-1 and TRBJ1-1, with D perhaps matching TRBD1 (5 bases). Per the germline V gene, CDR1 is SQVTM and CDR2 is ANQGSEA. This CDR3 is built from 16 residues. The V and J ends lost 7 bases and 1 base respectively, with 22 bases between them. The CDR3 is CSAEGDATARNTEAFF. CDR3 nucleotide sequence: TGCAGCGCCGAAGGGGATGCGACGGCCCGGAACACTGAAGCTTTCTTT. Variable domain in full (rest from reference TRBV29-1 and TRBJ1-1): SAVISQKPSRDICQRGTSLTIQCQVDSQVTMMFWYRQQPGQSLTLIATANQGSEATYESGFVIDKFPISRPNLTFSTLTVSNMSPEDSSIYLCSAEGDATARNTEAFFGQGTRLTVV.

Only a few counts were recorded for this clonotype. The rearrangement uses TRBV11-3 and TRBJ2-1; D is unclear. V was pared by 5 bases and J by 2 bases, with 7 bases between. CDR3 size: 13 residues. In germline, CDR1 is SGHNT, CDR2 YENEEA. CDR3 sequence (DNA): TGTGCCAGCAGCGGTGCAGCCTACAATGAGCAGTTCTTC. It translates to CASSGAAYNEQFF. Filled out from reference TRBV11-3 and TRBJ2-1, the complete variable domain reads EAGVVQSPRYKIIEKKQPVAFWCNPISGHNTLYWYLQNLGQGPELLIRYENEEAVDDSQLPKDRFSAERLKGVDSTLKIQPAELGDSAVYLCASSGAAYNEQFFGPGTRLTVL.

This clonotype was counted ten times or more. This rearrangement joins TRBV11-2 to TRBJ1-4; D is unclear. The germline gives CDR1 SGHAT, CDR2 FQNNGV. The V and J ends lost 5 bases and 0 bases respectively, with 10 bases between them. The length of the CDR3 is 15 residues. CDR3 region: CASSPRFATNEKLFF. The CDR3 DNA reads as TGTGCCAGCAGCCCCCGATTTGCAACTAATGAAAAACTGTTTTTT.

This clonotype showed up many times. The J gene is TRBJ2-5, the V gene TRBV7-2; TRBD2 aligns across 8 bases. The CDR3 runs 14 residues. J was trimmed by 4 bases and V by 2 bases; bases with no gene match: 3. From germline, CDR1 is SGHTA and CDR2 FQGNSA. This chain's CDR3 is CASSLTGGAETQYF. The CDR3 bases are TGTGCCAGCAGCTTAACGGGGGGGGCAGAGACCCAGTACTTC.

This chain joins TRBV7-2 and TRBJ2-3; D unclear. This CDR3 contains 14 residues. V was pared by 4 bases and J by 2 bases, with 10 bases between. Germline V gives CDR1 SGHTA, CDR2 FQGNSA. The CDR3 loop is CASSSTNPTDTQYF. The CDR3 nucleotides read TGTGCCAGCAGCTCAACTAACCCCACAGATACGCAGTATTTT.

This clonotype was found many times. The chain uses TRBV5-6 and TRBJ2-6; unclear D gene. V was cut by 4 bases and J by 0 bases, with 26 bases left in between. This CDR3 comprises 21 residues. Germline V gene lookup returns CDR1 SGHDT and CDR2 YYEEEE. CDR3 sequence reads: CASSLRQSPYALYSGANVLTF. The CDR3 DNA reads TGTGCCAGCAGCCTTCGACAATCGCCCTACGCTCTATACTCTGGGGCCAACGTCCTGACTTTC.

This clonotype showed up just a few times. The chain has TRBV6-6 and TRBJ2-3; D is unclear. Germline assignment: CDR1 MNHNY and CDR2 SVGAGI (reference sequence). This CDR3 has 12 residues. The V and J ends lost 5 bases and 4 bases respectively, with 7 bases between them. The CDR3 DNA sequence: TGTGCCAGCAGTAAGGTTGCAGATACGCAGTATTTT. This encodes CASSKVADTQYF.

In its sample, this clonotype was seen a few times. The rearrangement uses TRBV7-9 and TRBJ2-7, with TRBD1 matching 7 bases. This CDR3 contains 13 residues. J was trimmed by 10 bases and V by 5 bases; bases with no gene match: 11. CDR1 SEHNR and CDR2 FQNEAQ come from the germline V gene (reference sequence). CDR3 DNA: TGTGCCAGCAGCCGGGACAGCATCGGTAAACAGTACTTC. It encodes CASSRDSIGKQYF.

The chain combines TRBV6-5 with TRBJ2-7, with a possible D match to TRBD2 (6 bases). V was shortened by 0 bases and J by 2 bases, with 11 bases between the two germline ends. Germline V gene lookup returns CDR1 MNHEY and CDR2 SVGAGI. CDR3 length: 15 residues. The CDR3 is CASSYSGGKTYEQYF. As DNA, the CDR3 is TGTGCCAGCAGTTACTCAGGCGGGAAAACCTACGAGCAGTACTTC.

The table lists this clonotype with many counts. The chain combines TRBV20-1 with TRBJ2-7, with a weak D call TRBD1 (7 bases). Germline-derived CDR1 and CDR2 are DFQATT and SNEGSKA (reference sequence). This CDR3 spans 14 amino acids. V lost 6 bases, J lost 3 bases, and 18 bases lay in between. CDR3: CSASRQGLFYEQYF. CDR3 bases: TGCAGTGCGTCAAGACAGGGACTTTTCTACGAGCAGTACTTC.

The chain uses TRBV7-9 and TRBJ2-3; D is possibly TRBD2 (5 bases). This CDR3 is 15 amino acids long. Deletions cut 9 bases from V and 4 bases from J, with 20 bases between. CDR1 SEHNR and CDR2 FQNEAQ come from the germline V gene (reference sequence). This CDR3 is CASCTGDAAADTQYF. CDR3 nucleotides: TGTGCCAGTTGCACCGGGGATGCAGCGGCAGATACGCAGTATTTT.